The clone carrying this T cell receptor (beta chain) was observed a few times. Its antigen is not identified. This specimen comes from a study of T cells after yellow fever vaccination. Study in general: For low cell numbers, libraries were made with SMART-Seq v4 Ultra Low Input. The study, taken as a whole, reports: Across the CD4 and CD8 compartments, a small share of clonotypes was present in both. FACS-sorted repertoires could contain abundant clonotypes contaminating from the bulk population.

The V end lost 9 bases, the J end lost 2 bases, and 21 bases lay between the germline ends. This CDR3 spans 16 amino acids. The germline CDR1 and CDR2 sequences are LGHNA and YSLEER. UMIs were added to TCR cDNA along with a universal primer site when it was made by 5'RACE template switching. TCRdb ran MiXCR on the 5' RACE reads and lists one entry per CDR3 protein. The data show fewer than 400,000 distinct CDR3 sequences, approximately 5.7% seen once. The clonotype originates from a man between 25 and 39 years old who received the YFV17D yellow fever vaccine. The chain combines TRBV4-3 with TRBJ2-3; the D gene could be TRBD1 or TRBD2 (5 bases each). The material sequenced was PBMCs, taken 5 days after the yellow fever booster vaccination. CDR3 protein: CASPTGPLSSTDTQYF. In DNA, the CDR3 is TGCGCCAGTCCGACGGGACCCCTTTCCTCCACAGATACGCAGTATTTT.